Each of the 28 T cell receptor beta chains below was sequenced from the same sample in a study of blood T cells in healthy people across ages. PCR was performed a second time for 7 to 11 cycles using a sample-barcoded 5' primer and a J-beta primer mix. TCRdb reanalysed the 5' RACE reads using MiXCR and keeps one entry per CDR3 protein. This sample has hundreds of thousands of distinct CDR3 sequences, with under 40% found just once. Input material: blood. The receptors originated from a man aged 18 to 29 in good health.

At least ten counts were recorded for this clonotype. The chain is built from TRBV5-5 and TRBJ2-7, with 8 bases that match TRBD1. J gave up 2 bases and V 4 bases, and 5 bases lay outside the gene matches. CDR1 is SGHKS, CDR2 YYEKEE, per germline (reference sequence). The CDR3 sequence is 14 residues long. CDR3 residues: CASSTDRVPYEQYF. CDR3 in DNA: TGTGCCAGCAGCACGGACAGGGTTCCCTACGAGCAGTACTTC.

The table lists this clonotype with a count of one. The chain recombines TRBV7-9 with TRBJ2-5, with D perhaps TRBD1 or TRBD2 (5 bases each). V lost 5 bases and J 5 bases, leaving 12 bases between the germline ends. Germline V gene lookup returns CDR1 SEHNR and CDR2 FQNEAQ (reference sequence). The CDR3 runs to 13 residues. CDR3 sequence: CASSVGDGETQYF. In DNA, the CDR3 is TGTGCCAGCAGCGTAGGGGACGGCGAGACCCAGTACTTC.

The J gene is TRBJ2-7, the V gene TRBV12-3 or TRBV12-4; a possible D gene is TRBD2 (7 bases). The CDR3 covers 14 residues. Deletions cut 8 bases from V and 1 base from J, with 15 bases between. CDR3 region: CASGEGGWSYEQYF. The CDR3 region has the DNA TGTGCCAGCGGGGAGGGGGGCTGGTCCTACGAGCAGTACTTC.

This clonotype has at least ten counts. This rearrangement joins TRBV5-6 to TRBJ2-3; 8 bases agree with TRBD2. Per germline, CDR1 SGHDT and CDR2 YYEEEE. The CDR3 spans 15 residues. The V and J ends lost 1 base and 4 bases, in that order; junction bases with no gene match: 5. The CDR3 region is CASSLPGLAPDTQYF. In DNA form, the CDR3 reads TGTGCCAGCAGCTTGCCAGGACTAGCTCCAGATACGCAGTATTTT.

The sample holds a few counts of this clonotype. V gene TRBV12-3 or TRBV12-4 combines with J gene TRBJ2-1, with D maybe TRBD2 (6 bases). V was shortened by 7 bases and J by 7 bases, with 23 bases between the two germline ends. This CDR3 contains 16 residues. The CDR3 bases are TGTGCCAGCACCCCAGAGGAGGGACTTGGTTTGAATGAGCAGTTCTTC. This sequence encodes CASTPEEGLGLNEQFF.

This chain joins TRBV2 and TRBJ2-2, with 10 positions matching TRBD1. The germline CDR1 and CDR2 sequences are SNHLY and FYNNEI. There are 17 residues in the CDR3. V lost 7 bases, J lost 3 bases, and 11 bases stayed unmatched. This CDR3 is CASTLEGGQGDTGELFF. The CDR3 region has the DNA TGTGCCAGCACTCTAGAGGGTGGACAGGGGGACACCGGGGAGCTGTTTTTT.

This clonotype was seen more than once but under ten times. The chain combines TRBV2 with TRBJ2-1, with 7 bases aligning to TRBD1. CDR1 SNHLY and CDR2 FYNNEI come from the germline V gene. The ends lost 4 bases at V and 5 bases at J; junction bases unmatched: 5. CDR3 length: 14 residues. CDR3 DNA sequence: TGTGCCAGCAGTGTACAGGGGCCCCACAATGAGCAGTTCTTC. Protein: CASSVQGPHNEQFF. The entire variable domain, with the rest obtained from reference TRBV2 and TRBJ2-1, is as follows: EPEVTQTPSHQVTQMGQEVILRCVPISNHLYFYWYRQILGQKVEFLVSFYNNEISEKSEIFDDQFSVERPDGSNFTLKIRSTKLEDSAMYFCASSVQGPHNEQFFGPGTRLTVL.

Comments on this clonotype: Sequence at one end of the junction differs from germline and may be a read error. This chain joins TRBV27 and TRBJ2-7; 10 bases are shared with TRBD1. This CDR3 has 15 amino acids. The germline gives CDR1 MNHEY, CDR2 SMNVEV (reference sequence). The CDR3 spells CANSPYRDRGLIQYF. In DNA, the CDR3 is TGTGCCAACAGTCCCTATCGGGACAGGGGTTTGATTCAGTACTTC.

This clonotype appeared a few times. The V call is TRBV20-1, the J call TRBJ2-5; unclear D gene. The CDR3 length is 11 residues. V gave up 6 bases and J gave up 0 bases, with 5 bases separating them. The germline V gene encodes CDR1 DFQATT and CDR2 SNEGSKA (reference sequence). The CDR3 here is CSAPYQETQYF. The CDR3 nucleotides are TGCAGTGCCCCCTACCAAGAGACCCAGTACTTC.

This clonotype was counted only a few times. The V and J genes are TRBV7-2 and TRBJ1-3; TRBD1 matches 8 bases. This CDR3 spans 15 amino acids. J lost 1 base, V lost 5 bases, and 4 bases had no gene match. CDR1 is SGHTA and CDR2 is FQGNSA in the germline V gene. Here the CDR3 reads CASSLDRASGNTIYF. The CDR3 DNA is TGTGCCAGCAGCCTGGACAGGGCTTCTGGAAACACCATATATTTT.

The chain employs TRBV5-1 and TRBJ2-7; D tentatively fits TRBD1 or TRBD2 (5 bases each). Germline V gene data show CDR1 as SGHRS and CDR2 as YFSETQ. Trimming shortened V by 0 bases and J by 5 bases, and 9 bases separated the two germline ends. The CDR3 covers 13 residues. CDR3 sequence: CASSLARGHEQYF. The CDR3 bases are TGCGCCAGCAGCTTGGCTCGGGGCCACGAGCAGTACTTC. The variable domain in full, completed from reference TRBV5-1 and TRBJ2-7, reads KAGVTQTPRYLIKTRGQQVTLSCSPISGHRSVSWYQQTPGQGLQFLFEYFSETQRNKGNFPGRFSGRQFSNSRSEMNVSTLELGDSALYLCASSLARGHEQYFGPGTRLTVT.

On this clonotype: This clone may be a read error of a much larger clone one base away. The V call is TRBV20-1, the J call TRBJ2-7; a possible D gene is TRBD1 (5 bases). CDR1 and CDR2 (germline): DFQATT, SNEGSKA (reference sequence). Trimming pared 5 bases from V and 0 bases from J, leaving 11 bases between. There are 13 residues in the CDR3. CDR3 sequence: CSAGARSSYEQYF. DNA for the CDR3: TGCAGTGCTGGGGCGAGGAGCTCCTACGAGCAGTACTTC.

The V gene is TRBV7-6, the J gene TRBJ2-7; 11 bases are shared with TRBD2. The germline gives CDR1 SGHVS, CDR2 FNYEAQ. After removal of 0 bases from V and 3 bases from J, the junction contained 10 bases not matched to a gene. The length of the CDR3 is 18 residues. Here the CDR3 DNA reads TGTGCCAGCAGCTTAGCGCAGGCTAGCGGGGGGTCCCTCTACGAGCAGTACTTC. Protein product: CASSLAQASGGSLYEQYF.

V and J are TRBV6-6 and TRBJ2-3; possible D gene TRBD1, 5 bases. Germline V lookup: CDR1 MNHNY, CDR2 SVGAGI (reference sequence). Trimming pared 2 bases from V and 0 bases from J, leaving 12 bases between. This CDR3 has 16 amino acids. The CDR3 region has the DNA TGTGCCAGCAGTTACCCCCGACAGTCTAGCACAGATACGCAGTATTTT. This codes for CASSYPRQSSTDTQYF.

The CDR3 reads CASTDGNTIYF. The CDR3 region has the DNA TGTGCCAGCACGGATGGAAACACCATATATTTT. The chain uses TRBV6-2 or TRBV6-3 and TRBJ1-3; D remains unclear. Germline CDR1 reads MNHEY; CDR2 reads SVGEGT. Trimming removed 7 bases at V and 3 bases at J, with 4 bases between. The length of the CDR3 is 11 residues.

The rearrangement links TRBV4-3 to TRBJ2-3, with D possibly matching TRBD2 (6 bases). Looked up from germline, CDR1 is LGHNA and CDR2 is YSLEER. Trimming cost V 0 bases and J 1 base, with 14 bases left between them. CDR3 length: 17 residues. DNA of the CDR3: TGCGCCAGCAGCCAAGATCTGGGCGGGGAGGGCACAGATACGCAGTATTTT. Encoded protein: CASSQDLGGEGTDTQYF.

Turning to this clonotype: A read error may produce the germline difference seen at one junction end. The chain employs TRBV20-1 and TRBJ2-7; 8 bases fit TRBD2. The CDR3 has 13 residues. Per the germline V gene, CDR1 is DFQATT and CDR2 is SNEGSKA (reference sequence). Here the CDR3 DNA reads TGCAGTGCTAGAGATATGGTTGCGACTAGCGTAACCTTC. This codes for CSARDMVATSVTF.

V and J are TRBV4-1 and TRBJ2-1; D is possibly TRBD2 (6 bases). The ends were cut back, 3 bases at V and 0 bases at J, with 12 bases in the middle. This CDR3 region has 16 residues. Germline V gene sequence: CDR1 MGHRA, CDR2 YSYEKL. CDR3 sequence (DNA): TGCGCCAGCAGCCATGGGACTGTGAGCTCCTACAATGAGCAGTTCTTC. It translates to CASSHGTVSSYNEQFF.

This clonotype was observed a few times. This chain joins TRBV12-3 or TRBV12-4 and TRBJ1-1; D ambiguous. With 6 bases removed from V and 3 bases from J, the gap between germline ends came to 14 bases. This CDR3 comprises 14 residues. The CDR3, as DNA: TGTGCCAGCAGGATACACCAAGCCGACACTGAAGCTTTCTTT. Translated: CASRIHQADTEAFF.

This clonotype was observed a handful of times. The gene calls are TRBV20-1 and TRBJ1-4; D call uncertain. The CDR3 covers 11 residues. V was cut by 2 bases and J by 7 bases, with 5 bases left in between. The germline V gene has CDR1 DFQATT and CDR2 SNEGSKA (reference sequence). The DNA of the CDR3 is TGCAGTGCTAGAAGAGGTGAAAAACTGTTTTTT. Its translation is CSARRGEKLFF.

This clonotype was observed a handful of times. A junction boundary mismatches the germline segment, possibly from a read error. The chain links TRBV7-7 to TRBJ2-5; TRBD1 or TRBD2 may be the D gene (5 bases each). CDR3 length: 15 residues. CDR1 is SSHAT, CDR2 FNYEAQ, per germline (reference sequence). CDR3 sequence reads: CASSLDGDRQETQYF. Here the CDR3 DNA reads TGTGCTAGCAGCTTGGATGGGGACCGCCAAGAGACCCAGTACTTC.

The V call is TRBV3-1, the J call TRBJ1-1; D not resolved. Germline loops: CDR1 LGHDT, CDR2 YNNKEL (reference sequence). The CDR3 consists of 13 residues. Trimming left V 4 bases short and J 7 bases short, with 13 bases between. This CDR3 is CASSLSLRGEAFF. As DNA, the CDR3 is TGTGCCAGCAGCCTCTCCCTGAGAGGTGAAGCTTTCTTT.

The chain joins TRBV12-3 or TRBV12-4 to TRBJ1-6; D remains ambiguous. V lost 3 bases and J lost 9, with 9 bases in between. This CDR3 is 13 amino acids long. CDR3 DNA sequence: TGTGCCAGCAGTTTCGGAGATAGTTCACCCCTCCACTTT. It is translated as CASSFGDSSPLHF.

This clonotype has a handful of counts. The J gene is TRBJ1-1, the V gene TRBV20-1, with D unresolved. Looked up from germline, CDR1 is DFQATT and CDR2 is SNEGSKA (reference sequence). The CDR3 covers 12 residues. Trimming shortened V by 1 base and J by 6 bases, and 9 bases separated the two germline ends. The CDR3 DNA reads TGCAGTGCTAGAGGGCGGGCGGCTGAAGCTTTCTTT. Protein product: CSARGRAAEAFF.

This clonotype showed up just once. It may be a read error: a sequence one base away is much more abundant. In nucleotides, the CDR3 is TGCAGTGCTAGGAATAGGCTCGTGAATGAGCAGTACTTC. Translation: CSARNRLVNEQYF. The V call is TRBV20-1, the J call TRBJ2-5; D is unresolved. Looked up from germline, CDR1 is DFQATT and CDR2 is SNEGSKA (reference sequence). CDR3 length equals 13 residues. The V end was cut by 3 bases, the J end by 11 bases, with 19 bases between.

This clonotype was seen a few times. V usage is TRBV7-2 and J usage is TRBJ1-4; no definite D call. CDR3 length: 15 amino acids. V lost 5 bases, J lost 2 bases, and 12 bases lay in between. Germline values: CDR1 SGHTA, CDR2 FQGNSA. The CDR3: CASSIRGKTNEKLFF. The CDR3 region has the DNA TGTGCCAGCAGCATTCGTGGCAAGACTAATGAAAAACTGTTTTTT.

The chain couples TRBV5-5 to TRBJ2-3; tentative D call: TRBD1 (6 bases). Trimming cost V 1 base and J 10 bases, with 19 bases left between them. Germline CDR1 reads SGHKS; CDR2 reads YYEKEE (reference sequence). The CDR3 has 15 residues. The CDR3 sequence is CASSLLGPMGAPQYF. CDR3 nucleotides: TGTGCCAGCAGCTTGTTGGGGCCGATGGGGGCTCCGCAGTATTTT.

In this sample, this clonotype turned up a few times. This chain uses TRBV5-1 with TRBJ1-6, with 7 bases that match TRBD1. There are 13 residues in the CDR3. V dropped 2 bases and J dropped 8; count of bases not matched to a gene: 1. Looked up from germline, CDR1 is SGHRS and CDR2 is YFSETQ. Here the CDR3 reads CASSFDRDSPLHF. The CDR3 coding sequence is TGCGCCAGCAGCTTCGACAGGGATTCACCCCTCCACTTT.